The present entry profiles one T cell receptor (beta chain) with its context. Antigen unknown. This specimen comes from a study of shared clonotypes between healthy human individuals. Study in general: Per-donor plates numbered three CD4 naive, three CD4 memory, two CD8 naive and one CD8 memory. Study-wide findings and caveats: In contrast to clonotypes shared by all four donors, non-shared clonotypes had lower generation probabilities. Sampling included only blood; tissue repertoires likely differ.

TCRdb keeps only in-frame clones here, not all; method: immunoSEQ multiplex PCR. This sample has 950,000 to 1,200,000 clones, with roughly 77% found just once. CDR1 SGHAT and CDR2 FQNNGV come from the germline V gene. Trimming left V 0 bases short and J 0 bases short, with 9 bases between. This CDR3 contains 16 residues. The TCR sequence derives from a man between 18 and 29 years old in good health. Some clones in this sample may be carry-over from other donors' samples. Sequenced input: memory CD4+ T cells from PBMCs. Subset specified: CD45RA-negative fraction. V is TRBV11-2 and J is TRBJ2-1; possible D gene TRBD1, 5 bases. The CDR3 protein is CASSLDLDSSYNEQFF. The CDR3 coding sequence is TGTGCCAGCAGCTTAGATTTAGACAGCTCCTACAATGAGCAGTTCTTC.